Detailed here is one T cell receptor beta chain. Its antigen remains unidentified. This specimen comes from a study of T cell responses to AZD1222 COVID-19 vaccine. Study-level results: Recipients of two AZD1222 doses showed rising Spike-specific TCR breadth and depth.

The germline V and J ends were trimmed by 4 bases and 1 base, with 8 bases remaining between them. The CDR3 covers 14 residues. Germline CDR1 and CDR2: MNHEY and SVGEGT. Method: immunoSEQ multiplex PCR; TCRdb's copy keeps in-frame clones and lacks some. The table records around 210,000 clones, 94% of them present only once. The chain combines TRBV6-2 or TRBV6-3 with TRBJ2-4; D unresolved. The specimen was peripheral blood, collected 28 days after the second dose of the MenACWY control vaccine. This receptor was obtained from an adult who received the MenACWY meningococcal vaccine as a control. The CDR3 region has the DNA TGTGCCAGCAGTTGGACGGTGGCCAAAAACATTCAGTACTTC. This sequence encodes CASSWTVAKNIQYF.